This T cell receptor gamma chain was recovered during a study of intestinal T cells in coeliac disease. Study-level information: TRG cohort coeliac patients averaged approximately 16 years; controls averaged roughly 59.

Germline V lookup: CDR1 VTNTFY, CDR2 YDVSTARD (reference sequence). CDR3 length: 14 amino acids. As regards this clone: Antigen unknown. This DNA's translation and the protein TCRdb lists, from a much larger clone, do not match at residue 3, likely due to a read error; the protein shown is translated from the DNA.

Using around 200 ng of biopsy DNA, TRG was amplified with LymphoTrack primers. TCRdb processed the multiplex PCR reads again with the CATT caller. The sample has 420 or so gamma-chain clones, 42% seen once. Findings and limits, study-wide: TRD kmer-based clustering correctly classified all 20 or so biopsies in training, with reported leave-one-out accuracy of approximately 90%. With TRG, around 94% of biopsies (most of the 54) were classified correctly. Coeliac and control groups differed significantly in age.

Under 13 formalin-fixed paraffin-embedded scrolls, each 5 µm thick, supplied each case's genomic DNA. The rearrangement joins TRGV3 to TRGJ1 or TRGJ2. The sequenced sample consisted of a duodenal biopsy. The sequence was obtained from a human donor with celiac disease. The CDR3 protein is CAIWDTLNYYKKLF. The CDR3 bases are TGTGCCATCTGGGACACGCTTAATTATTATAAGAAACTCTTT.